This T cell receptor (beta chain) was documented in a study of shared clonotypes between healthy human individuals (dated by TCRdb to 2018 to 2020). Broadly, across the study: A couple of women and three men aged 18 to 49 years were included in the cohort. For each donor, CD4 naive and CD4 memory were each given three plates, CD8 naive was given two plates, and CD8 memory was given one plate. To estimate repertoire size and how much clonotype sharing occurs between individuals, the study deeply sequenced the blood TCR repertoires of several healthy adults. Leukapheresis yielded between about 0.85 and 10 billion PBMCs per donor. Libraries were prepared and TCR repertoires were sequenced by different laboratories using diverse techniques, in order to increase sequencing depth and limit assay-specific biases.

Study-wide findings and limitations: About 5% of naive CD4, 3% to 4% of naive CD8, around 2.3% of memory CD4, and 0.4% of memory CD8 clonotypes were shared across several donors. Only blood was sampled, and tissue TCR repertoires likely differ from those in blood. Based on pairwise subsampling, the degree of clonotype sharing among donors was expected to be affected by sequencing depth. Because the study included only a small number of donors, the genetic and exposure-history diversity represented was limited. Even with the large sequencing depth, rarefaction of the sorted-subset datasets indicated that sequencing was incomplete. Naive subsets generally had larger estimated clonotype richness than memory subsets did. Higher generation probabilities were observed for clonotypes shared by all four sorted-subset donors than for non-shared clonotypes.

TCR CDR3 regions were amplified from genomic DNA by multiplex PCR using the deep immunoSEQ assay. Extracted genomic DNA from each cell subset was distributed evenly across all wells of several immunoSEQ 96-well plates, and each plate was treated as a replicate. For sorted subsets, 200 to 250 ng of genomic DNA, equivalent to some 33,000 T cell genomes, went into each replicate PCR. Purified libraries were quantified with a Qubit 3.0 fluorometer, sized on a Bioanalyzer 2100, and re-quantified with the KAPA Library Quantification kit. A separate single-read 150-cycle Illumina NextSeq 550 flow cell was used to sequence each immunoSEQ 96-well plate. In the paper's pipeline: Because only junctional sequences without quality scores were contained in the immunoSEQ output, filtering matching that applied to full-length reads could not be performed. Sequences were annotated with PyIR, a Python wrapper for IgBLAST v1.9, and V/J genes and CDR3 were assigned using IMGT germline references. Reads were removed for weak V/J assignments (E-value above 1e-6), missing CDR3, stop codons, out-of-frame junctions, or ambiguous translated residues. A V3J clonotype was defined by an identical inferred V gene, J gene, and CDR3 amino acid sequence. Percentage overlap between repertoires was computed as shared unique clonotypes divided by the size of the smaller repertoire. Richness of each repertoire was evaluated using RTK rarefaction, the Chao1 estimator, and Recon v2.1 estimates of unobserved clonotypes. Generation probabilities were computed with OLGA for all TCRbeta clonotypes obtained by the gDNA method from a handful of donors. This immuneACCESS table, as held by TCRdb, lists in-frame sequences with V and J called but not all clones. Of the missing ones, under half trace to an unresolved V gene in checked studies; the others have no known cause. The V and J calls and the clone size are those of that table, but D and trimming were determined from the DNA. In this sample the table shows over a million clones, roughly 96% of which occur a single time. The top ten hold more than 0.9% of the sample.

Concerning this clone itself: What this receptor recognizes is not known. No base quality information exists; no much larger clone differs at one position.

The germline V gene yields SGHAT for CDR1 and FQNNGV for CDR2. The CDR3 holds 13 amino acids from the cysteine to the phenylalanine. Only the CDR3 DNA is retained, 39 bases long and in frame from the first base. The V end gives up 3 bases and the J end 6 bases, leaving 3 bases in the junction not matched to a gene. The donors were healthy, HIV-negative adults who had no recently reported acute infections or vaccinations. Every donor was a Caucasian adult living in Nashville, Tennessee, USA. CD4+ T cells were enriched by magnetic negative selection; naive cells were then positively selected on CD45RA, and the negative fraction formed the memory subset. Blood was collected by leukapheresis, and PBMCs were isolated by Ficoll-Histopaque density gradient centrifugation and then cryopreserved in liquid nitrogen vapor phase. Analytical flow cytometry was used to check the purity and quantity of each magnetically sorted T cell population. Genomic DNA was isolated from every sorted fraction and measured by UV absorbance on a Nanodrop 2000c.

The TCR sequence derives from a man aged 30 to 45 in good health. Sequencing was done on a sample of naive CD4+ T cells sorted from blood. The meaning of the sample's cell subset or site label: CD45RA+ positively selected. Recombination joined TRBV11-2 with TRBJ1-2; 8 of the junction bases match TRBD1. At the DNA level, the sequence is TGTGCCAGCAGCTTTCTGACAGGGGATGGCTACACCTTC. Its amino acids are CASSFLTGDGYTF.